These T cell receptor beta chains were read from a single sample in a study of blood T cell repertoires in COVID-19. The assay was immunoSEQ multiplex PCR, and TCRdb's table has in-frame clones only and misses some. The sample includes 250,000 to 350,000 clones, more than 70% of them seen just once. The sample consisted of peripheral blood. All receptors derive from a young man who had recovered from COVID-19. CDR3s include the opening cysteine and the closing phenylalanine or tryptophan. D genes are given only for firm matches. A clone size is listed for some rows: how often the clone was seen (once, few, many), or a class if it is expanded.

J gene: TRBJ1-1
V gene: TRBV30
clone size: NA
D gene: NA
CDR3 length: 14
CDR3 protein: CAWSGGSRNTEAFF
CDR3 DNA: TGTGCCTGGAGTGGGGGCAGCCGAAACACTGAAGCTTTCTTT

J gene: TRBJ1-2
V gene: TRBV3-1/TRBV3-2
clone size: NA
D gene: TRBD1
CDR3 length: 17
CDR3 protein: CASSQVRPGQGVYGYTF
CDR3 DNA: TGTGCCAGCAGCCAAGTTAGGCCGGGACAGGGAGTTTATGGCTACACCTTC

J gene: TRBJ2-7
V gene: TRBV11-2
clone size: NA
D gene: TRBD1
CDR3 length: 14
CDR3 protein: CASSLQGPSHEQYF
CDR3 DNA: TGTGCCAGCAGCCTACAGGGGCCCTCCCACGAGCAGTACTTC

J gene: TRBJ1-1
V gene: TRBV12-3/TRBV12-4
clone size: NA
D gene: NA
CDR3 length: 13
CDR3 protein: CASRIQLNTEAFF
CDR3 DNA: TGTGCCAGCAGGATACAGTTGAACACTGAAGCTTTCTTT

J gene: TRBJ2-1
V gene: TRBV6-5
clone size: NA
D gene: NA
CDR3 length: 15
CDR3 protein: CASKAPGLGYNEQFF
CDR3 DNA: TGTGCCAGCAAAGCACCGGGACTCGGCTACAATGAGCAGTTCTTC

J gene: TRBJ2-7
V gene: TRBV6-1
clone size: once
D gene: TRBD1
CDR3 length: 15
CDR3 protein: CASSDRTGSNGRQYF
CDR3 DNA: TGTGCCAGCAGTGACAGGACAGGGTCTAATGGGCGGCAGTACTTC

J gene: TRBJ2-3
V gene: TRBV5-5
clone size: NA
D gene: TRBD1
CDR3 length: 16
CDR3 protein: CASSIFRDRGADTQYF
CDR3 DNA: TGTGCCAGCAGCATCTTCCGGGACAGGGGCGCAGATACGCAGTATTTT

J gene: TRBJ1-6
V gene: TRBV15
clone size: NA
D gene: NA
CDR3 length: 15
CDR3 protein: CATSRDRGRDSPLHF
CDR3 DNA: TGTGCCACCAGCAGAGACAGGGGTAGAGATTCACCCCTCCACTTT

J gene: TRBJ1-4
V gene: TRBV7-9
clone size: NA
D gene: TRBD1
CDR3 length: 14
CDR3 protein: CASSLTTGSEKLFF
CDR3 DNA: TGTGCCAGCAGCTTAACGACAGGGAGTGAAAAACTGTTTTTT

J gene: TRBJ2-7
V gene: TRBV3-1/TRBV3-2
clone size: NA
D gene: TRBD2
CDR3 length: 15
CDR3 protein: CASSQEGSGSYEQYF
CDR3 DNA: TGTGCCAGCAGCCAAGAAGGAAGCGGGAGCTACGAGCAGTACTTC

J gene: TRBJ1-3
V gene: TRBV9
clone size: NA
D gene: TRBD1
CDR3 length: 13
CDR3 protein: CASKGAGGNTIYF
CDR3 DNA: TGTGCCAGCAAGGGGGCGGGCGGAAACACCATATATTTT

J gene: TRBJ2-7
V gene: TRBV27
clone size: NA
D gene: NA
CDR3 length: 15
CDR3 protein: CASSLWPVGLYEQYF
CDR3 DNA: TGTGCCAGCAGTTTATGGCCTGTAGGACTTTACGAGCAGTACTTC

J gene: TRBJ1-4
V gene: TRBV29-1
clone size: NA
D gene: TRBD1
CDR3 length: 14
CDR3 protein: CSALTGARNEKLFF
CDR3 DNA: TGCAGCGCGCTGACAGGGGCTAGGAATGAAAAACTGTTTTTT

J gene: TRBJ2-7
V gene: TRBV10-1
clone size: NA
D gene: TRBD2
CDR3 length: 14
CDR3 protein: CASSDSGAVYEQYF
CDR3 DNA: TGCGCCAGCAGTGACAGCGGGGCGGTCTACGAGCAGTACTTC

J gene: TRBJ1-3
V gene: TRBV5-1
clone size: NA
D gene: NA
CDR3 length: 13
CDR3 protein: CASGSGSGNTIYF
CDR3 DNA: TGCGCCAGCGGGTCAGGGTCTGGAAACACCATATATTTT

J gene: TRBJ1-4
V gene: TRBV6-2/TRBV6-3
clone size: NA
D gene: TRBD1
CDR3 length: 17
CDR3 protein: CASSYSRDSTTNEKLFF
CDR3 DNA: TGTGCCAGCAGTTACTCTCGGGACAGCACAACTAATGAAAAACTGTTTTTT

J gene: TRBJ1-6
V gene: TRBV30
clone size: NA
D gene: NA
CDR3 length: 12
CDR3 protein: CAWTRYNSPLHF
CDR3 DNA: TGTGCCTGGACCAGATATAATTCACCCCTCCACTTT

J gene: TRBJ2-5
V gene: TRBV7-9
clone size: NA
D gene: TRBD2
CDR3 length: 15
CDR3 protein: CASSFTGASGSGQYF
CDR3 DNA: TGTGCCAGCAGCTTCACCGGGGCTAGCGGGAGTGGCCAGTACTTC

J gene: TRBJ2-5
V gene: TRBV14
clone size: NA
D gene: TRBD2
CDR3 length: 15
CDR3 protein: CASSPRAGGEETQYF
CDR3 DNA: TGTGCCAGCAGCCCCCGCGCGGGGGGCGAAGAGACCCAGTACTTC

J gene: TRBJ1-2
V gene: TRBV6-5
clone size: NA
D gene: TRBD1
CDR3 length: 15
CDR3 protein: CASSPGGQGDYGYTF
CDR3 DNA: TGTGCCAGCAGTCCCGGTGGACAGGGCGACTATGGCTACACCTTC

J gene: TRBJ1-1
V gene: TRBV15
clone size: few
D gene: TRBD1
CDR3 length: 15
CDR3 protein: CATSRAGQGNTEAFF
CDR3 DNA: TGTGCCACCAGCAGAGCGGGACAGGGGAACACTGAAGCTTTCTTT

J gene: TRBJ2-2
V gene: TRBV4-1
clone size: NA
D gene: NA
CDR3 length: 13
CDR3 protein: CASSLSSGGELFF
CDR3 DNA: TGCGCCAGCAGCCTCTCCTCGGGCGGGGAGCTGTTTTTT

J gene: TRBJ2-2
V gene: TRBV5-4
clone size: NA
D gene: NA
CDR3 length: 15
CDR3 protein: CASSPFRGVIGELFF
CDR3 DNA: TGTGCCAGCAGCCCCTTCAGGGGGGTTATCGGGGAGCTGTTTTTT

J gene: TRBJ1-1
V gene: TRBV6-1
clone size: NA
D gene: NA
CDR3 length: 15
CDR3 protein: CASSEWVLGLTEAFF
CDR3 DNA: TGTGCCAGCAGTGAATGGGTCCTGGGGCTCACTGAAGCTTTCTTT

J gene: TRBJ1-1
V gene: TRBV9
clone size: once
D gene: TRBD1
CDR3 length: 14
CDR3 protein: CASSVGGQGIEAFF
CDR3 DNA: TGTGCCAGCAGCGTGGGGGGACAGGGTATAGAAGCTTTCTTT

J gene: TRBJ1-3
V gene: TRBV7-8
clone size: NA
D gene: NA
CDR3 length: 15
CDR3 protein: CASSLRRELRNTIYF
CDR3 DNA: TGTGCCAGCAGCTTGAGGAGGGAGCTGAGAAACACCATATATTTT

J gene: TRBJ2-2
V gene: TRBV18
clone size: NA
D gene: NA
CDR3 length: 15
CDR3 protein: CASSPQGEGTGELFF
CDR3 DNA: TGTGCCAGCTCACCACAGGGAGAAGGCACCGGGGAGCTGTTTTTT

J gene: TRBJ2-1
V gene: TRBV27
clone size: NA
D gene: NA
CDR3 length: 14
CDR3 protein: CASSPGISYNEQFF
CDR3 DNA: TGTGCCAGCAGCCCAGGAATCTCCTACAATGAGCAGTTCTTC

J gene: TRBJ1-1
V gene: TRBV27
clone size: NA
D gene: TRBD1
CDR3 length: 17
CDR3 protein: CASSFRQGIYMNTEAFF
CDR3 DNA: TGTGCCAGCAGTTTCAGACAGGGGATTTACATGAACACTGAAGCTTTCTTT

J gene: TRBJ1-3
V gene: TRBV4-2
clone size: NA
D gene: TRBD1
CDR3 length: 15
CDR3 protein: CASSQAGTEGNTIYF
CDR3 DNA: TGTGCCAGCAGCCAAGCCGGGACAGAAGGAAACACCATATATTTT

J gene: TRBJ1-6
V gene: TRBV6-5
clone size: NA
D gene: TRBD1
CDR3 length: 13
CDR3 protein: CASGTGSVSPLHF
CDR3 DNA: TGTGCCAGCGGGACAGGTTCAGTGTCACCCCTCCACTTT

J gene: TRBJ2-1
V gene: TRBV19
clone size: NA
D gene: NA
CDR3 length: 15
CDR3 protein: CASTVTSNVYNEQFF
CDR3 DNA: TGTGCCAGTACCGTGACATCTAATGTCTACAATGAGCAGTTCTTC

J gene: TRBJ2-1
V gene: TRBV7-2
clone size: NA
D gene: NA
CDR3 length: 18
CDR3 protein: CASSFRSGTLSSYNEQFF
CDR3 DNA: TGTGCCAGCAGCTTTCGATCCGGGACTTTGAGCTCCTACAATGAGCAGTTCTTC

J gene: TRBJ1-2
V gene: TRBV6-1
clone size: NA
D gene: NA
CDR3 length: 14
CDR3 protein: CASSEQGQGYGYTF
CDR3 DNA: TGTGCCAGCAGTGAACAGGGGCAGGGCTATGGCTACACCTTC

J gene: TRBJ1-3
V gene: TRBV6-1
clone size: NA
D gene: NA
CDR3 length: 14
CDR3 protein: CASSEHGTGNTIYF
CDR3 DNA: TGTGCCAGCAGTGAACACGGGACTGGAAACACCATATATTTT

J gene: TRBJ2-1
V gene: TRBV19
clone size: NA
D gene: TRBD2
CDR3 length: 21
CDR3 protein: CASSKTGTSGRPGGPYNEQFF
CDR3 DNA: TGTGCCAGTAGTAAAACCGGGACTAGCGGGAGGCCGGGTGGCCCCTACAATGAGCAGTTCTTC

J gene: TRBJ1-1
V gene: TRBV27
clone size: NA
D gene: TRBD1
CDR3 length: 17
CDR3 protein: CAILLRASFIDRDEAFF
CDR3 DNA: TGTGCCATCTTACTTAGGGCCTCTTTCATCGACAGGGATGAAGCTTTCTTT

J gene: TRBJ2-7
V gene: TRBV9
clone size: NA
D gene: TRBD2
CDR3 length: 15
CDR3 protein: CASSEGLAGFDEQYF
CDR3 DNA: TGTGCCAGCAGCGAGGGACTAGCGGGGTTTGATGAGCAGTACTTC

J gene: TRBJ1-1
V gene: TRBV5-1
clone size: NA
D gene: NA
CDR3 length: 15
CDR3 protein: CASSLETVRNTEAFF
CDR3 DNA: TGCGCCAGCAGCTTGGAGACAGTCCGGAACACTGAAGCTTTCTTT

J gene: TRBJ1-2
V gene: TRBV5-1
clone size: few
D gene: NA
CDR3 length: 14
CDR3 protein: CASSLGDRPYGYTF
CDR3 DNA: TGCGCCAGCAGCTTGGGTGACAGGCCCTATGGCTACACCTTC

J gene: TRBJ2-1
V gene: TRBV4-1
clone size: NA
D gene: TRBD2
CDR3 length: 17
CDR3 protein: CASSQGLLAGGPNEQFF
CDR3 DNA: TGCGCCAGCAGCCAGGGCCTCCTAGCGGGGGGGCCGAATGAGCAGTTCTTC

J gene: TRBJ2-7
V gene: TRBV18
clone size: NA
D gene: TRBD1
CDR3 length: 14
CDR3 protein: CASSPRDSPYEQYF
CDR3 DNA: TGTGCCAGCTCACCCCGGGACAGCCCCTACGAGCAGTACTTC

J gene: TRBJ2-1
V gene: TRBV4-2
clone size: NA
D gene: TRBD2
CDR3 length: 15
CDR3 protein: CASSQIAGANNEQFF
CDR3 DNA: TGTGCCAGCAGCCAGATAGCGGGAGCCAACAATGAGCAGTTCTTC

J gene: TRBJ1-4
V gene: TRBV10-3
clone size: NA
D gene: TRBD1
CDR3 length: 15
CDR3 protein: CAISEIWDREEKLFF
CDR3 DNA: TGTGCCATCAGTGAGATCTGGGACAGGGAGGAAAAACTGTTTTTT

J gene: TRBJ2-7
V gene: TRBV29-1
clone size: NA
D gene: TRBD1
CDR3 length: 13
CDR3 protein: CSVVMDRAYEQYF
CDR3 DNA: TGCAGCGTTGTAATGGACAGGGCTTACGAGCAGTACTTC

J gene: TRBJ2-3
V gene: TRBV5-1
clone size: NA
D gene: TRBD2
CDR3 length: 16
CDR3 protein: CASSPGLAGGPDTQYF
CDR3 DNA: TGCGCCAGCAGCCCTGGACTAGCGGGAGGGCCAGATACGCAGTATTTT

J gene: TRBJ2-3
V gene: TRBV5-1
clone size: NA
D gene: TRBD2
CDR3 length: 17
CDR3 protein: CASSRLASGRVTDTQYF
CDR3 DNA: TGCGCCAGCAGCCGCCTAGCTAGCGGGAGGGTAACAGATACGCAGTATTTT

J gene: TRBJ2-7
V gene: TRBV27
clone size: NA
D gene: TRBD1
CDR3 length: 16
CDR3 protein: CASSLYAGQGSYEQYF
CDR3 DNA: TGTGCCAGCAGTTTATATGCCGGACAGGGGAGCTACGAGCAGTACTTC

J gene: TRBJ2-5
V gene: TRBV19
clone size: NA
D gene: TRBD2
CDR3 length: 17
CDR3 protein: CASSIRGLAGFQETQYF
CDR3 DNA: TGTGCCAGTAGTATAAGAGGACTAGCGGGGTTCCAAGAGACCCAGTACTTC